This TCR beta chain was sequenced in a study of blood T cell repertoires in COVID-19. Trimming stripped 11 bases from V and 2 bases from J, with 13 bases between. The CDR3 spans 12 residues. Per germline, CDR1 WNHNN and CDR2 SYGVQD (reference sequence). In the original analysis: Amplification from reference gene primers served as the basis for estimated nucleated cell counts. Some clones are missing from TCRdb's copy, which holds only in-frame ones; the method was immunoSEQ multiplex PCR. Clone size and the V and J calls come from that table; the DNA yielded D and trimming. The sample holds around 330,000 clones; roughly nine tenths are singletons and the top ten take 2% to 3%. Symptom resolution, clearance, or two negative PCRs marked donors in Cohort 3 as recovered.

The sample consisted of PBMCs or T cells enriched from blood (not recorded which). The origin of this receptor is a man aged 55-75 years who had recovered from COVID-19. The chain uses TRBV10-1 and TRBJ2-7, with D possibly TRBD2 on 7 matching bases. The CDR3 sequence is CAEGGGPYEQYF. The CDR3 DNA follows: TGCGCCGAGGGGGGGGGCCCCTACGAGCAGTACTTC.